The clone carrying this T cell receptor (beta chain) occurred many times. The antigen is not known. These data come from a study of regulatory T cells in long-lasting Graves disease. The study, taken as a whole, reports: The study examined only peripheral blood, not thyroid tissue. The persistent group shared fewer than 3,500 public clonotypes, more than the approximately 970 shared by new patients.

Arm-PCR of CDR3 regions and iRepertoire HTBI primers were the basis on which TCR beta libraries were built. TCRdb re-called the multiplex PCR reads with MiXCR, one entry per CDR3 protein. The sample has approximately 400,000 distinct CDR3 sequences; 15% are singletons. Time point reported: newly diagnosed GD, antithyroid drugs for less than 3 months. The TCR library was prepared using RNA isolated from PBMCs. There are 19 residues in the CDR3. Germline trimming cut 9 bases from V and 0 bases from J; bases unmatched to any gene: 16. The same sample was also studied in work on T cells in Graves' hyperthyroidism and ophthalmopathy.

This receptor was obtained from a woman between 25 and 40 years old with Graves disease. Sequenced material: peripheral blood mononuclear cells (PBMCs), taken at new diagnosis, from a patient treated with antithyroid drugs. The V call is TRBV12-3 or TRBV12-4, the J call TRBJ2-2, with 10 bases that match TRBD2. The chain's CDR3 is CASRGGLAGADSNTGELFF. The CDR3 DNA sequence: TGTGCCAGTCGGGGTGGCCTAGCGGGAGCCGATTCGAACACCGGGGAGCTGTTTTTT.